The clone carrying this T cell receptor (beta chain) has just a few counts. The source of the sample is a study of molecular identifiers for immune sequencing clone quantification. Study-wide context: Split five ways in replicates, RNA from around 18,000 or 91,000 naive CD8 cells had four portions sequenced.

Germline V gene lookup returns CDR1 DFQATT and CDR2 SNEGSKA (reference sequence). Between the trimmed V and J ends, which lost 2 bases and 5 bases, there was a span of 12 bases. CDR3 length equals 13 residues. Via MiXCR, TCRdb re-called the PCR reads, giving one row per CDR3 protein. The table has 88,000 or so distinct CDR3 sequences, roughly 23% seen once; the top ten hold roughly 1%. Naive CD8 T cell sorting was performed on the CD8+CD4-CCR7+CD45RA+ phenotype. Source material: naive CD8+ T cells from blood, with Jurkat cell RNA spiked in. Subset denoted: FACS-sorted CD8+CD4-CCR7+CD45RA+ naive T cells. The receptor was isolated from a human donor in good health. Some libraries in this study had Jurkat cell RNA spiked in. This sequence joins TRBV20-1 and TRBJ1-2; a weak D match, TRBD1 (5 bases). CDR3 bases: TGCAGTGCTAGACACCAAGGGGAGTATGGCTACACCTTC. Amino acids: CSARHQGEYGYTF.